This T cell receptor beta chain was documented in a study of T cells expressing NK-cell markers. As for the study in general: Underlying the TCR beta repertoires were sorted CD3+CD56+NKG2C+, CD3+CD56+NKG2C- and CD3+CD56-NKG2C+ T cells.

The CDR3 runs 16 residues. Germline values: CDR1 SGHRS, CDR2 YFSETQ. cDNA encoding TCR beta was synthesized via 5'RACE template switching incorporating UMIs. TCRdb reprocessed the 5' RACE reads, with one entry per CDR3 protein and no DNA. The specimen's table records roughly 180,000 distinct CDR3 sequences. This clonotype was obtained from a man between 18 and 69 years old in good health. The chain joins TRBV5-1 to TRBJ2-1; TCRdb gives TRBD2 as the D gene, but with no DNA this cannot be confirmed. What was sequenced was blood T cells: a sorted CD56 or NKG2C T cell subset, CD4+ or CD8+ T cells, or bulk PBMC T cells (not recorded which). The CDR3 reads CASSLELAASYNEQFF. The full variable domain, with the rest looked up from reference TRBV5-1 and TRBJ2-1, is KAGVTQTPRYLIKTRGQQVTLSCSPISGHRSVSWYQQTPGQGLQFLFEYFSETQRNKGNFPGRFSGRQFSNSRSEMNVSTLELGDSALYLCASSLELAASYNEQFFGPGTRLTVL.